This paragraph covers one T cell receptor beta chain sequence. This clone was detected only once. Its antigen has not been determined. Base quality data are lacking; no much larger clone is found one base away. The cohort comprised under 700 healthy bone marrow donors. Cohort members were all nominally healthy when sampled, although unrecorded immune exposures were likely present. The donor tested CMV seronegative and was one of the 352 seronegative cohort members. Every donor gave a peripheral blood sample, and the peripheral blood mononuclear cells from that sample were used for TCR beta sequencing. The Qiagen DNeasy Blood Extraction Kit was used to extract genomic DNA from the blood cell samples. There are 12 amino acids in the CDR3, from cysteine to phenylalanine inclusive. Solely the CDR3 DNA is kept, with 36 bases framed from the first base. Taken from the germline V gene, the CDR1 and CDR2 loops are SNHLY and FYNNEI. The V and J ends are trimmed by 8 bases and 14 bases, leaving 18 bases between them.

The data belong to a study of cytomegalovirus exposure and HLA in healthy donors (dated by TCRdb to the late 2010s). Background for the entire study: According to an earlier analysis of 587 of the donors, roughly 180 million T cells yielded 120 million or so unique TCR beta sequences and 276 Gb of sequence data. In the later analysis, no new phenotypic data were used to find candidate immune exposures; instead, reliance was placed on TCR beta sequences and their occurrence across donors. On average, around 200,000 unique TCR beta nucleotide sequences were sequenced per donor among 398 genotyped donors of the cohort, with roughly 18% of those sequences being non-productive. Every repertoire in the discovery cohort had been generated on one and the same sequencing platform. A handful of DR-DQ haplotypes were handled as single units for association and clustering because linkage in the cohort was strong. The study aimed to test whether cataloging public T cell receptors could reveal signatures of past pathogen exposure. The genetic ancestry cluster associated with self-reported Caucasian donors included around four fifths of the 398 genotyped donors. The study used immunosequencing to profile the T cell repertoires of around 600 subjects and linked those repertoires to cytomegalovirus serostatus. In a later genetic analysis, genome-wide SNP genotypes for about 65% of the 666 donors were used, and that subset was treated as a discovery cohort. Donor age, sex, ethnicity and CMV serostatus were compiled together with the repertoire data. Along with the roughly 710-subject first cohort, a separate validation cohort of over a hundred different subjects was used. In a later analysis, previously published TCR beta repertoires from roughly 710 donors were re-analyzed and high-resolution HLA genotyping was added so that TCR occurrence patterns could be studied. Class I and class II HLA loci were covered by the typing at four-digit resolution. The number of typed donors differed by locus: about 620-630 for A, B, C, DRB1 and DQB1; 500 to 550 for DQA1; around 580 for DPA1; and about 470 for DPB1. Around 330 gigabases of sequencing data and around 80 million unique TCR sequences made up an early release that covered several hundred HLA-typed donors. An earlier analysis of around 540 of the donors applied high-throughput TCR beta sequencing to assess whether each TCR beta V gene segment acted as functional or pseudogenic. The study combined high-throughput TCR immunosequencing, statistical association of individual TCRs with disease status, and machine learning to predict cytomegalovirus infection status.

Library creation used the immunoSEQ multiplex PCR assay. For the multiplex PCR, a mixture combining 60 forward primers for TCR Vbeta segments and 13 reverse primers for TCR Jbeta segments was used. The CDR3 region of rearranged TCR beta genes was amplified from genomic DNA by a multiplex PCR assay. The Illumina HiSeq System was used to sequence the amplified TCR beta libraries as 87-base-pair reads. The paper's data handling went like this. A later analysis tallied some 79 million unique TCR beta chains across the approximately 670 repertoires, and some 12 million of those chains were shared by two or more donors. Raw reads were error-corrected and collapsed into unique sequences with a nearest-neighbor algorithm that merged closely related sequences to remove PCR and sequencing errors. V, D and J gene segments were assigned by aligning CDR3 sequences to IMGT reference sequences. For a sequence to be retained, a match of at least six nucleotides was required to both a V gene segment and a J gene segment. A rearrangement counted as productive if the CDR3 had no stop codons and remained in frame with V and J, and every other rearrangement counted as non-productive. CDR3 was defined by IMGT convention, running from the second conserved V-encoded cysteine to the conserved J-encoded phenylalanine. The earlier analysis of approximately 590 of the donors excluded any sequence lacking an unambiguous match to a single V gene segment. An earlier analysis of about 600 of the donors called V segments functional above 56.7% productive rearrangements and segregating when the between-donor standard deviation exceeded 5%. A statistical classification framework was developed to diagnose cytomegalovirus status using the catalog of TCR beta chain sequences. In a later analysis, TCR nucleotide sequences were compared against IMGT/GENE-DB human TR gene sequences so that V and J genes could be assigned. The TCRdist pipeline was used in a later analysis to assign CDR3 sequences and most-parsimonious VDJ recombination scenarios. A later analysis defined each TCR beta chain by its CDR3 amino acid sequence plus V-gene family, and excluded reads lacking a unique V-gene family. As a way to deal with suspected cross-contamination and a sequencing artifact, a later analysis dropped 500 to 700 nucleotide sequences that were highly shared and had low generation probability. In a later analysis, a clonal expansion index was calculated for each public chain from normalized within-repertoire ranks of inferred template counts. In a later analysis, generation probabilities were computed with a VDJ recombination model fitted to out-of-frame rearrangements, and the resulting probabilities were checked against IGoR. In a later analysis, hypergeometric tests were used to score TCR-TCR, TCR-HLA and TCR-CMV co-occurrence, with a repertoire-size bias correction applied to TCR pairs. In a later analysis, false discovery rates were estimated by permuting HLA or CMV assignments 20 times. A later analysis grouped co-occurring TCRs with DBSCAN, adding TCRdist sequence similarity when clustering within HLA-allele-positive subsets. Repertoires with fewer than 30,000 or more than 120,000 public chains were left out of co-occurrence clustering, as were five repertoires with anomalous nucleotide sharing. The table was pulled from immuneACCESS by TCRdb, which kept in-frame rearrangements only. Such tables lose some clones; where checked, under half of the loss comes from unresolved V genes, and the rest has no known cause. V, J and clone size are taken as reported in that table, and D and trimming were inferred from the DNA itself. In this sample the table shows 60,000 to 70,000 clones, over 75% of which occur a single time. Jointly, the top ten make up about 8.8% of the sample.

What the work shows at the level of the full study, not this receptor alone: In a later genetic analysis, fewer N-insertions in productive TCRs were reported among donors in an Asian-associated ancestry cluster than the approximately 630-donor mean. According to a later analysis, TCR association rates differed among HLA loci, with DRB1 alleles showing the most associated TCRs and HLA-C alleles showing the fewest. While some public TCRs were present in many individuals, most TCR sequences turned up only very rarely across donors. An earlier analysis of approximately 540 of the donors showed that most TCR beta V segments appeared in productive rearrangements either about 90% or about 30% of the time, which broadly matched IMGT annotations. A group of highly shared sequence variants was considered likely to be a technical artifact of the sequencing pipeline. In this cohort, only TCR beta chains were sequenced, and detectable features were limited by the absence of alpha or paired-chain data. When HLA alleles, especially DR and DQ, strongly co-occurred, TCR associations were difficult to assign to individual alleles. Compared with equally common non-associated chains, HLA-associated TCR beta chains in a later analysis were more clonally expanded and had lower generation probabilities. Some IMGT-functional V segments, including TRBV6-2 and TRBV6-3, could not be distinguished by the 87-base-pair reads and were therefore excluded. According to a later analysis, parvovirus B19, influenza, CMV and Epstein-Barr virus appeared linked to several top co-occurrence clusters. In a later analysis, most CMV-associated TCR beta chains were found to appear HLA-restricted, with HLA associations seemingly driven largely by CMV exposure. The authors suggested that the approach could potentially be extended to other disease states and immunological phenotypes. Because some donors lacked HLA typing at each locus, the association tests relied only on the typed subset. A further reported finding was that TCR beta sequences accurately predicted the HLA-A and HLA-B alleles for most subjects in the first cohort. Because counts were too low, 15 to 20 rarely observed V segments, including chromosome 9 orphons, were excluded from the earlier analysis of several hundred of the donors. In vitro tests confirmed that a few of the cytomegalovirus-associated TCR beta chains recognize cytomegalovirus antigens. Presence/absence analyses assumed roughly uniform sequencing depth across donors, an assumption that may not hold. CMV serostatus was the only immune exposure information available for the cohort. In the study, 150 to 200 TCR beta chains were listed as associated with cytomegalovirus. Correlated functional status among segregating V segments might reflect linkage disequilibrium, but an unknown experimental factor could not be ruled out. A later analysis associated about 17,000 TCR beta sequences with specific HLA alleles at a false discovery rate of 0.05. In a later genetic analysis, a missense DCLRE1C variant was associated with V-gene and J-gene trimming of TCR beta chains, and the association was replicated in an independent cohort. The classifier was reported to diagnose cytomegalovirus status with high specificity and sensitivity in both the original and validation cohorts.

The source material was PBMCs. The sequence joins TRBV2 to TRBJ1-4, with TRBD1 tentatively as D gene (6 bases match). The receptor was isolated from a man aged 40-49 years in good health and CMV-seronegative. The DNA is TGTGCCAGCGGAGGGGGAGGGGTTTTTCTGTTTTTT. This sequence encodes CASGGGGVFLFF. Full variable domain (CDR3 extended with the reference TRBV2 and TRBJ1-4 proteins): EPEVTQTPSHQVTQMGQEVILRCVPISNHLYFYWYRQILGQKVEFLVSFYNNEISEKSEIFDDQFSVERPDGSNFTLKIRSTKLEDSAMYFCASGGGGVFLFFGSGTQLSVL.